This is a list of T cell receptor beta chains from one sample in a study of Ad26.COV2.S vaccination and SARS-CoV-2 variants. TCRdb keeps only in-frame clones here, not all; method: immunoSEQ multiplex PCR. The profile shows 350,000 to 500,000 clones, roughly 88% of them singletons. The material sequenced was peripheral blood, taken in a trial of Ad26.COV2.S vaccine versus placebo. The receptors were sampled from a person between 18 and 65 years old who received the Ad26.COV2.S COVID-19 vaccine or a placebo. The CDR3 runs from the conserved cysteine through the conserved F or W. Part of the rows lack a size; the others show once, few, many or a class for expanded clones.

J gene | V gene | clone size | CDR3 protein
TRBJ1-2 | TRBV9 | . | CASSVVGGPYGYTF
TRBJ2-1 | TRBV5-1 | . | CASSLTISGRADARYNEQFF
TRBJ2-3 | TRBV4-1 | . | CASSQFSQRGRSADTQYF
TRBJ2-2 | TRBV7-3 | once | CASSLYGTSGSTGELFF
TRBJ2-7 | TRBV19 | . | CASSHRGGGTLAYEQYF
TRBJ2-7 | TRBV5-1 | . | CASRGQGYEQYF
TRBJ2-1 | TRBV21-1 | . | CASSNRDRHPPRSYNEQFF
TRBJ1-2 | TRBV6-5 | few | CASSPDRRGGYTF
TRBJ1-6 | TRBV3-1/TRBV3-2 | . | CASSQDYGQFNSPLHF
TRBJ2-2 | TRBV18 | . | CASSPPGPPTGELFF
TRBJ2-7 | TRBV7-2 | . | CASSLRGRTGGDEQYF
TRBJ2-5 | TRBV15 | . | CATSRDRGQKETQYF
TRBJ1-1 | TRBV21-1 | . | CASIPDKHTEAFF
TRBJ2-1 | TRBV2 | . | CASSLAGGRDEQFF
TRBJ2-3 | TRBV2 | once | CASSEGLASDTQYF
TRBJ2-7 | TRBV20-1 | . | CSASRYVDRGQEQYF
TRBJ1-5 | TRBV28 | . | CASRGGLWQPQHF
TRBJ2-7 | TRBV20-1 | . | CSASRRTLYEQYF
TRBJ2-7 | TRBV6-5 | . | CASRSTGTDEQYF
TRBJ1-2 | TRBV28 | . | CASSSGTVTYGYTF
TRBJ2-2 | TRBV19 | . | CASSTAGTSGRSGELFF
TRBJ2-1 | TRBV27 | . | CASSRDRSSYNEQFF
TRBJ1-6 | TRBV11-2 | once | CASSLNGIHSPLHF
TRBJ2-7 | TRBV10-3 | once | CAISESRLASSYEQYF
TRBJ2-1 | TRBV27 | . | CASSLAGDNEQFF
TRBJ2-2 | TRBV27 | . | CASSLRTNTGELFF
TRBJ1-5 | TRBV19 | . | CASSLDYQPQHF
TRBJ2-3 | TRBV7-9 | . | CASSWDRGVSTDTQYF
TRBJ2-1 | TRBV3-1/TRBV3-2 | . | CASSPVGYKGNEQFF